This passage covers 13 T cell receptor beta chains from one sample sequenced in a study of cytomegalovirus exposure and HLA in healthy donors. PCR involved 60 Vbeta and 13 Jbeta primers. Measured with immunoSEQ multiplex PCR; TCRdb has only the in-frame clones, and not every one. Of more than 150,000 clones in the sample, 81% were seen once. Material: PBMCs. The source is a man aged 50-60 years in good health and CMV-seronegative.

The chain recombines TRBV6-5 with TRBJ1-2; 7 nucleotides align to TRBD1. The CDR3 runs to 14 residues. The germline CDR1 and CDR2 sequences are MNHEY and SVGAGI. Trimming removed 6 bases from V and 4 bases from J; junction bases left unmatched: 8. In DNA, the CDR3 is TGTGCCAGCAGGCTTCCCGGGACAGCCTATGGCTACACCTTC. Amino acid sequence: CASRLPGTAYGYTF.

The CDR3: CASSREPNSPLHF. CDR3 DNA: TGTGCCAGCAGCCGGGAACCTAATTCACCCCTCCACTTT. The J gene is TRBJ1-6, the V gene TRBV7-3; D gene uncertain. The germline CDR1 and CDR2 sequences are SGHTA and FQGTGA. Trimming shortened V by 5 bases and J by 6 bases, and 8 bases separated the two germline ends. This CDR3 region has 13 residues.

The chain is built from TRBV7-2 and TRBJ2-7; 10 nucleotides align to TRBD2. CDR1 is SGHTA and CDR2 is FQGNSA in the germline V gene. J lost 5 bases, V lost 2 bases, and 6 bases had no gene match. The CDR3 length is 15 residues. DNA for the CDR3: TGTGCCAGCAGCTTACAGCGGGGGGGTGGGAACGAGCAGTACTTC. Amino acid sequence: CASSLQRGGGNEQYF. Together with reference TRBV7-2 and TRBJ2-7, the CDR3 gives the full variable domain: GAGVSQSPSNKVTEKGKDVELRCDPISGHTALYWYRQSLGQGLEFLIYFQGNSAPDKSGLPSDRFSAERTGGSVSTLTIQRTQQEDSAVYLCASSLQRGGGNEQYFGPGTRLTVT.

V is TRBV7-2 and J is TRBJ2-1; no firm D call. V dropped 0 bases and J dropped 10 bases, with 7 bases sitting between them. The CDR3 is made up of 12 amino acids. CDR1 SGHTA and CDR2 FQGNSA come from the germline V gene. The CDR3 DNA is TGTGCCAGCAGCTTAGCACAGACAGAGCAGTTCTTC. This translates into CASSLAQTEQFF. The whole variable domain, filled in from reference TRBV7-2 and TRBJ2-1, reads GAGVSQSPSNKVTEKGKDVELRCDPISGHTALYWYRQSLGQGLEFLIYFQGNSAPDKSGLPSDRFSAERTGGSVSTLTIQRTQQEDSAVYLCASSLAQTEQFFGPGTRLTVL.

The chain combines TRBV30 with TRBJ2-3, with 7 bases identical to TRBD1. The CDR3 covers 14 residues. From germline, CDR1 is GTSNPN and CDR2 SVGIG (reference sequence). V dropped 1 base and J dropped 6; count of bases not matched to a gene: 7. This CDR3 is CAWSAGQVLDTQYF. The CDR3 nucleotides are TGTGCCTGGAGTGCTGGACAGGTCTTGGATACGCAGTATTTT.

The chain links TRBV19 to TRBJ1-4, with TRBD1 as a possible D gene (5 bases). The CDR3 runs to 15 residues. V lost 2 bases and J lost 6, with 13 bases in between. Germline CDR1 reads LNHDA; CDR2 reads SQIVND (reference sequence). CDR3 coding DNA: TGTGCCAGTAGTATATCGGGGGGTTTCGATGAAAAACTGTTTTTT. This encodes CASSISGGFDEKLFF.

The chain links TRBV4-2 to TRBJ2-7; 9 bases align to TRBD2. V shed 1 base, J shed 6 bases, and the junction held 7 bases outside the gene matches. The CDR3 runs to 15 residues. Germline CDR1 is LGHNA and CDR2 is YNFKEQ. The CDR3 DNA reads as TGTGCCAGCAGCCAAGCCAGCGGGGGGTCTTGCGAGCAGTACTTC. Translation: CASSQASGGSCEQYF.

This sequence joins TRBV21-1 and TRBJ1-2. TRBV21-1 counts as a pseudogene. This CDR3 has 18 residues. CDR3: CASSKVPPRTRAYYGYTF. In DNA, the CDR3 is TGTGCCAGCAGCAAAGTTCCGCCTCGGACGCGGGCCTACTATGGCTACACCTTC.

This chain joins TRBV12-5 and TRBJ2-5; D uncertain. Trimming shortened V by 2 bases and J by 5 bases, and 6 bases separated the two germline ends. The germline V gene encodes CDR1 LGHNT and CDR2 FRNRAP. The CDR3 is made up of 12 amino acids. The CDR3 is CASGLSSETQYF. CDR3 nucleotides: TGTGCTAGTGGTTTGTCGTCGGAGACCCAGTACTTC.

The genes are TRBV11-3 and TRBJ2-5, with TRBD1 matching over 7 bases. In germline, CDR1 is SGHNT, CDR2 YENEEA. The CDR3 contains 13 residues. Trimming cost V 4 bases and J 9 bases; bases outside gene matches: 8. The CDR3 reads CASSSTGSQAQYF. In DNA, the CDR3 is TGTGCCAGCAGCTCGACAGGGTCCCAGGCCCAGTACTTC.

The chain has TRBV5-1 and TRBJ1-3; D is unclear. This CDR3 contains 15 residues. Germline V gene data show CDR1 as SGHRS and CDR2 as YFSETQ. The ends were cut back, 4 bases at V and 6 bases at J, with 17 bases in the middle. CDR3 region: CASSPGGLGLNTIYF. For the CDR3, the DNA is TGCGCCAGCAGCCCCGGAGGTCTGGGGTTAAACACCATATATTTT.

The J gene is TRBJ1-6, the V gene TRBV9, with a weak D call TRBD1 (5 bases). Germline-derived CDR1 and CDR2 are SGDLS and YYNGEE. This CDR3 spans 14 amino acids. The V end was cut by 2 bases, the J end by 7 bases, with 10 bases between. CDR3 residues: CASSVKEGNSPLHF. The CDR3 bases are TGTGCCAGCAGCGTGAAGGAGGGGAATTCACCCCTCCACTTT.

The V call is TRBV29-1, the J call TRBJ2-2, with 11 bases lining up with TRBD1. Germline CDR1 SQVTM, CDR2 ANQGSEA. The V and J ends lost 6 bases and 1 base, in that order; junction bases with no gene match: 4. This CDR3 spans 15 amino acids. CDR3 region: CSVGQGARNTGELFF. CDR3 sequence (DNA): TGCAGCGTCGGACAGGGGGCTAGGAACACCGGGGAGCTGTTTTTT.